The TCR beta chain under discussion was sequenced for a study of PD-1 blockade in mismatch repair-deficient tumors. Looking at the study overall: Enrolled about 2013-2017, patients had progressing, pretreated mismatch repair-deficient cancers of around 12 types.

About this clone itself: Its antigen remains unidentified.

Documented time point: roughly ten-day in vitro stimulation with candidate neoantigen peptide 3. A roughly ten-day in vitro culture was run per each of 7 or 8 reactive peptides. The V gene's germline CDR1 is SGHVS and CDR2 FNYEAQ. V lost 4 bases and J 7 bases, leaving 22 bases between the germline ends. This CDR3 is built from 17 residues. This table comes from immunoSEQ multiplex PCR, and its TCRdb copy is limited to in-frame clones, with some not included. The data hold some 9,100 clones, with about 93% observed a single time. The study's findings and limits: Tumor-resident clones, often undetectable pretreatment in blood, expanded then contracted after pembrolizumab.

This receptor was identified in an adult with mismatch repair-deficient cancer. Material: cells cultured in vitro, obtained from a patient treated with pembrolizumab. V gene TRBV7-6 combines with J gene TRBJ2-2; D might be TRBD1 (6 bases). CDR3 protein: CASSSPTITKGGGELFF. CDR3 sequence (DNA): TGTGCCAGCAGCTCGCCTACGATTACAAAAGGGGGCGGGGAGCTGTTTTTT.